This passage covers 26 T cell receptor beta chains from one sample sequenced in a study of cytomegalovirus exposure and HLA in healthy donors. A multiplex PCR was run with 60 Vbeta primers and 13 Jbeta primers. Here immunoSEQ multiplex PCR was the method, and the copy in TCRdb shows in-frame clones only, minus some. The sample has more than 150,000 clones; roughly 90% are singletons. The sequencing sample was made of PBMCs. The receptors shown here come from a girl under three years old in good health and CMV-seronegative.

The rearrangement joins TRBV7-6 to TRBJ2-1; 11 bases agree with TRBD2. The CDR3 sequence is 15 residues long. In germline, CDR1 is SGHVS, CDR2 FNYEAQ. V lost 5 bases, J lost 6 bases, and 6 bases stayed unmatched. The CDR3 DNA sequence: TGTGCCAGCAGCCGCCGTACTAGCGGGGGCAATGAGCAGTTCTTC. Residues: CASSRRTSGGNEQFF.

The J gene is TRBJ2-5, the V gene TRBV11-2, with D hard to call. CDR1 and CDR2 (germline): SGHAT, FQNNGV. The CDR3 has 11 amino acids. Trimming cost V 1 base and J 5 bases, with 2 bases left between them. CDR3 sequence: CASSLAETQYF. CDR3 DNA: TGTGCCAGCAGCTTAGCGGAGACCCAGTACTTC.

CDR3 protein: CASSLGAVGQETQYF. The CDR3 DNA is TGTGCCAGCAGCTTAGGAGCAGTCGGCCAAGAGACCCAGTACTTC. J is TRBJ2-5 and V is TRBV7-3; D not resolved. The CDR3 loop spans 15 amino acids. CDR1 SGHTA and CDR2 FQGTGA come from the germline V gene. V was shortened by 2 bases and J by 1 base, with 11 bases between the two germline ends.

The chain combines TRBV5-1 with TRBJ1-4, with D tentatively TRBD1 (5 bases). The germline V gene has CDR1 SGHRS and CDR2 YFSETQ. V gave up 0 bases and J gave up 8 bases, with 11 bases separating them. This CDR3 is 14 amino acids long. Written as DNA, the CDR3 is TGCGCCAGCAGCTTGGGAAGGGGAAAGGAAAAACTGTTTTTT. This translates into CASSLGRGKEKLFF.

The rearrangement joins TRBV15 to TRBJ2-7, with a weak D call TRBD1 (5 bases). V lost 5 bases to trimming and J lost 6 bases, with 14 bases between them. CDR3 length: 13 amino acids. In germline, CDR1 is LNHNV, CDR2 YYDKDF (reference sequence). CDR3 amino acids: CATSVREAGEQYF. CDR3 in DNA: TGTGCCACCAGCGTCAGGGAAGCTGGCGAGCAGTACTTC.

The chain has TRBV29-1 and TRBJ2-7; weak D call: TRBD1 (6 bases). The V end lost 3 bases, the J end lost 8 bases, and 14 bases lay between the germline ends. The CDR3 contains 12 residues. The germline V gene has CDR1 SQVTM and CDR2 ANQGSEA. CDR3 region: CSVEGAETKQYF. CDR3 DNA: TGCAGCGTTGAGGGGGCGGAAACAAAGCAGTACTTC.

Here the CDR3 DNA reads TGTGCCAGCAAAAATACAGGTTCCGACAATGAGCAGTTCTTC. This translates into CASKNTGSDNEQFF. The V gene is TRBV6-6, the J gene TRBJ2-1, with a tentative D call TRBD1 (5 bases). The CDR3 covers 14 residues. V shed 7 bases and J shed 5 bases, with 15 bases lying between them. Germline values: CDR1 MNHNY, CDR2 SVGAGI (reference sequence).

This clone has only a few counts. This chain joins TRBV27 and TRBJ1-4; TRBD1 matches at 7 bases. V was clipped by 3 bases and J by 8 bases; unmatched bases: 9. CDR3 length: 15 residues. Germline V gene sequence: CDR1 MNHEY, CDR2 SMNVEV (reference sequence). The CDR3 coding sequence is TGTGCCAGCAGTTTTAAGAACAGGGGCGGCGAAAAACTGTTTTTT. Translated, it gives CASSFKNRGGEKLFF.

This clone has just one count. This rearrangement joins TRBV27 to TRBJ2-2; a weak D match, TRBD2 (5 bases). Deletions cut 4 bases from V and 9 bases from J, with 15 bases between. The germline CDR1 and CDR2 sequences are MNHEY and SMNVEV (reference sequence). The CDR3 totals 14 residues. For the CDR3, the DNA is TGTGCCAGCAGTTCCCCGGACTGGGAGAGGGAGCTGTTTTTT. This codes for CASSSPDWERELFF.

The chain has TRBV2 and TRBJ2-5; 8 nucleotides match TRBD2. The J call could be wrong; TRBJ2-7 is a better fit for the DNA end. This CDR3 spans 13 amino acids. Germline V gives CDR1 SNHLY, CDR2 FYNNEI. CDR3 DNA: TGTGCCAGCGTGGCGGGGGGATCCTACGAGCAGTACTTC. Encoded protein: CASVAGGSYEQYF.

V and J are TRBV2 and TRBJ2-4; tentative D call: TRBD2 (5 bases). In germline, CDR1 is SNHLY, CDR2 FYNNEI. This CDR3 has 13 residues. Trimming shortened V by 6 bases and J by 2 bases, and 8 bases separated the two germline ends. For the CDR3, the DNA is TGTGCCAGCAGCGCCGGGACCAAAAACATTCAGTACTTC. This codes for CASSAGTKNIQYF.

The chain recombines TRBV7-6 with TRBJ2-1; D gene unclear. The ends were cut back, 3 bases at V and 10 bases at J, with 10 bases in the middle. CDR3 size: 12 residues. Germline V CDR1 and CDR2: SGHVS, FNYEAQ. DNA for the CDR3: TGTGCCAGCAGCTTTACGCGAGAGGAGCAGTTCTTC. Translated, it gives CASSFTREEQFF.

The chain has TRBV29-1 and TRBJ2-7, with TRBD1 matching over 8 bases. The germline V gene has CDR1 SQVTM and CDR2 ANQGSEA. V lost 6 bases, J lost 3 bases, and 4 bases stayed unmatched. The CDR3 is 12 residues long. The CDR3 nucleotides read TGCAGCGTGCAGGACAGGGACTACGAGCAGTACTTC. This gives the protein CSVQDRDYEQYF.

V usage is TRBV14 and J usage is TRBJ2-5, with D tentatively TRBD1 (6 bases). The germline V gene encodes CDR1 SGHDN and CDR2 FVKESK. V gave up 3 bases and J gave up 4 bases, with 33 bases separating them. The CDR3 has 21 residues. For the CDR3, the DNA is TGTGCCAGCAGCCATGGCGGGCCTCGCTACATTTCAGGGGCGATCGGAGAGACCCAGTACTTC. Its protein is CASSHGGPRYISGAIGETQYF.

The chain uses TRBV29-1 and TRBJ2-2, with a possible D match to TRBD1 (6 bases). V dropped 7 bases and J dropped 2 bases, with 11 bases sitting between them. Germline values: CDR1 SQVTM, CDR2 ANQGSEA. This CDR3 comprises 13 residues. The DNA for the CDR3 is TGCAGCGCAGCGACAGGTAACACCGGGGAGCTGTTTTTT. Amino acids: CSAATGNTGELFF.

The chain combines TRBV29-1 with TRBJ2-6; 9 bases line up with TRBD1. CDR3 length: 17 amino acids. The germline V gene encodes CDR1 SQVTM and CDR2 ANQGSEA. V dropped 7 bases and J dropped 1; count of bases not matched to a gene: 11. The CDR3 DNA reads TGCAGCGCCCTGGGACAGGGCCTCCAATCTGGGGCCAACGTCCTGACTTTC. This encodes CSALGQGLQSGANVLTF.

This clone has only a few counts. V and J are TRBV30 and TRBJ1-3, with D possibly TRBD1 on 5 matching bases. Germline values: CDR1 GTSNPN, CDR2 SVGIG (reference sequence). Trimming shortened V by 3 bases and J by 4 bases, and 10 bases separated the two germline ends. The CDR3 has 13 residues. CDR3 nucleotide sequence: TGTGCCTGGAGCGCAGGGTTCGGAAACACCATATATTTT. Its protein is CAWSAGFGNTIYF.

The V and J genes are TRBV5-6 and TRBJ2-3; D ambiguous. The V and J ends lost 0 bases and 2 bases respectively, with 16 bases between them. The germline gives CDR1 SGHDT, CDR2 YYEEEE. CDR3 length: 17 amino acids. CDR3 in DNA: TGTGCCAGCAGCTTGGAACAGACGCGTGGATACACAGATACGCAGTATTTT. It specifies CASSLEQTRGYTDTQYF.

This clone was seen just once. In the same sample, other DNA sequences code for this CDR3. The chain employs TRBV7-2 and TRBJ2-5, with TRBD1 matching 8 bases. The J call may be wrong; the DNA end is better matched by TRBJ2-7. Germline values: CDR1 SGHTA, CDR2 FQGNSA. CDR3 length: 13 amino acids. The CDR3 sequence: CASSLGTGYEQYF. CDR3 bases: TGTGCCAGCAGCCTCGGGACAGGCTACGAGCAGTACTTC.

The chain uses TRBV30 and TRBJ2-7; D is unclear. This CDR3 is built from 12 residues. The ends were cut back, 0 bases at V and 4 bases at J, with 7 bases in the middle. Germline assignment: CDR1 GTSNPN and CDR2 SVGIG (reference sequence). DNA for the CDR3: TGTGCCTGGAGTGTACTCGGGTACGAGCAGTACTTC. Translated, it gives CAWSVLGYEQYF. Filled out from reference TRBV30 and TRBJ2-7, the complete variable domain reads SQTIHQWPATLVQPVGSPLSLECTVEGTSNPNLYWYRQAAGRGLQLLFYSVGIGQISSEVPQNLSASRPQDRQFILSSKKLLLSDSGFYLCAWSVLGYEQYFGPGTRLTVT.

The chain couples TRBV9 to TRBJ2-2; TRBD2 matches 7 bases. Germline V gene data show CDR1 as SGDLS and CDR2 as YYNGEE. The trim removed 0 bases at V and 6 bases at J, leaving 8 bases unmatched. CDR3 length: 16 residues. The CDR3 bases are TGTGCCAGCAGCGTAGAGCCCGCACTAGCGTCCGGGGAGCTGTTTTTT. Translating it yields CASSVEPALASGELFF.

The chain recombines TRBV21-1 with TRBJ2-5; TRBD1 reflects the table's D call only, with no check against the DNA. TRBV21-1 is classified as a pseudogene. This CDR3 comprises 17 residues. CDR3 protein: CASSKVPRRGISETQYF. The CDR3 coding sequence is TGTGCCAGCAGCAAAGTCCCCCGCAGGGGAATAAGCGAGACCCAGTACTTC.

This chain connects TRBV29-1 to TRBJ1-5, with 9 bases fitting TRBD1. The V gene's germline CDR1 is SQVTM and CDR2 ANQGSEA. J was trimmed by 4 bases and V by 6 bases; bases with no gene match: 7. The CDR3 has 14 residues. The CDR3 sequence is CSVADRGGNQPQHF. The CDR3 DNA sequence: TGCAGCGTCGCGGACAGGGGAGGTAATCAGCCCCAGCATTTT. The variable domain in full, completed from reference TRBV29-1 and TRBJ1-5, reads SAVISQKPSRDICQRGTSLTIQCQVDSQVTMMFWYRQQPGQSLTLIATANQGSEATYESGFVIDKFPISRPNLTFSTLTVSNMSPEDSSIYLCSVADRGGNQPQHFGDGTRLSIL.

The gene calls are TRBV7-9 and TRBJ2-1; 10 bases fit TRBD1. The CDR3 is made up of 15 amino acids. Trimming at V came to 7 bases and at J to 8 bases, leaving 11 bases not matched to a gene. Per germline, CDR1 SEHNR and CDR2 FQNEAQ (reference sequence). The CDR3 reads CASTNWDRGTHEQFF. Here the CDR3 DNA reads TGTGCCAGCACCAACTGGGACAGGGGAACACATGAGCAGTTCTTC.

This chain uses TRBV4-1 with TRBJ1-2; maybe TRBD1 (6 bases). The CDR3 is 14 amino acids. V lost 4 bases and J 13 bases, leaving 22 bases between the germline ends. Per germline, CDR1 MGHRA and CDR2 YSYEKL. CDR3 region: CASSPVGGAIGSTF. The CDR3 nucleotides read TGCGCCAGCAGCCCGGTGGGGGGGGCGATTGGAAGCACCTTC.

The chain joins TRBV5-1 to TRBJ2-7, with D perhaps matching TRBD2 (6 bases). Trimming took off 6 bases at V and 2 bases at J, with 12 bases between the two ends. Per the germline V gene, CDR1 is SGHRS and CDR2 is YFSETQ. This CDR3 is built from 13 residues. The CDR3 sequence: CASTPGVTYEQYF. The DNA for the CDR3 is TGCGCCAGCACCCCGGGAGTAACCTACGAGCAGTACTTC.